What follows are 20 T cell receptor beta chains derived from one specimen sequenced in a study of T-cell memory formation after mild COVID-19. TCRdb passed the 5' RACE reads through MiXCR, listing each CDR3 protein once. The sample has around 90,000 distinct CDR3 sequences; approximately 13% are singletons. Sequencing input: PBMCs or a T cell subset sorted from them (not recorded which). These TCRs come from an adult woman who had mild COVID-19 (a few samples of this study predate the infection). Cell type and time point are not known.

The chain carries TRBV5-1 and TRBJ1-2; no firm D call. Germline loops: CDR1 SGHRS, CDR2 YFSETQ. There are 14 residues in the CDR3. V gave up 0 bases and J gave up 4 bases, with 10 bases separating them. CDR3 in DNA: TGCGCCAGCAGCTTGGCCTCCGTTTCCTATGGCTACACCTTC. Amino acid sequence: CASSLASVSYGYTF.

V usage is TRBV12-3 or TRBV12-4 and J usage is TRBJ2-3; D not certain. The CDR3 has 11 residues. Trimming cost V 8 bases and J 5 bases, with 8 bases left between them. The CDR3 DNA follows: TGTGCCAGCGCTCAGAAAGATACGCAGTATTTT. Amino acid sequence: CASAQKDTQYF.

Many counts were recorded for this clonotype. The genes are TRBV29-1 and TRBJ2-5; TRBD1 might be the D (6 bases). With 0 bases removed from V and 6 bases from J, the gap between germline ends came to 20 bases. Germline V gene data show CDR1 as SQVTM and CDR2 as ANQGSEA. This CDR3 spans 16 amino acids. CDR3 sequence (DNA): TGCAGCGTTGAAGATCTTAGTGGGGGCGTCCTACAGACCCAGTACTTC. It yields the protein CSVEDLSGGVLQTQYF. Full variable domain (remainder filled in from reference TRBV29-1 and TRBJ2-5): SAVISQKPSRDICQRGTSLTIQCQVDSQVTMMFWYRQQPGQSLTLIATANQGSEATYESGFVIDKFPISRPNLTFSTLTVSNMSPEDSSIYLCSVEDLSGGVLQTQYFGPGTRLLVL.

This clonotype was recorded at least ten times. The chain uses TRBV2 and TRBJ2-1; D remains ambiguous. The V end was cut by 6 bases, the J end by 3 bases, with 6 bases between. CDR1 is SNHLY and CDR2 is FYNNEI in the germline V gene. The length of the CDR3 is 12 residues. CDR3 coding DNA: TGTGCCAGCAGCCCCGGCTACAATGAGCAGTTCTTC. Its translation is CASSPGYNEQFF. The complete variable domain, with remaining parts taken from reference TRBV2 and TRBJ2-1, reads EPEVTQTPSHQVTQMGQEVILRCVPISNHLYFYWYRQILGQKVEFLVSFYNNEISEKSEIFDDQFSVERPDGSNFTLKIRSTKLEDSAMYFCASSPGYNEQFFGPGTRLTVL.

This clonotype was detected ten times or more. The CDR3 DNA follows: TGTGCCACCCCCTTCGGGGGCGAGGGTCACAATGAGCAGTTCTTC. Amino acids: CATPFGGEGHNEQFF. The J gene is TRBJ2-1, the V gene TRBV6-1; the D call may be TRBD1 or TRBD2 (6 bases each). CDR3 size: 15 residues. V lost 10 bases and J 5 bases, leaving 21 bases between the germline ends. Germline CDR1 and CDR2: MNHNS and SASEGT.

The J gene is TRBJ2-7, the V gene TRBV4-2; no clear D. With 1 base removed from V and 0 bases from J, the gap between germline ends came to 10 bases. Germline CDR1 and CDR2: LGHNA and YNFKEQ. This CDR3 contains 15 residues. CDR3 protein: CASSQATSSSYEQYF. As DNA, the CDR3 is TGTGCCAGCAGCCAAGCCACGTCGAGCTCCTACGAGCAGTACTTC.

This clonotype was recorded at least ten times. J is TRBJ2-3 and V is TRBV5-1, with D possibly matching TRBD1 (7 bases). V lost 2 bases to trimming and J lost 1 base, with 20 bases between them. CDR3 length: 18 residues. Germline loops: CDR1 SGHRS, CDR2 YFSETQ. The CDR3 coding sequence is TGCGCCAGCAGCTTCCGACAGGGAGGTTTCGATCGCACAGATACGCAGTATTTT. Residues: CASSFRQGGFDRTDTQYF.

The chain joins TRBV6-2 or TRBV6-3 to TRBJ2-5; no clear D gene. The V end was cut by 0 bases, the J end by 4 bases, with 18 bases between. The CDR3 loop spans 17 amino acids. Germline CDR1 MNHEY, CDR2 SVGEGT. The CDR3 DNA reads TGTGCCAGCAGTTACTCACTGGACGAGGCATTGACAGAGACCCAGTACTTC. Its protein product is CASSYSLDEALTETQYF.

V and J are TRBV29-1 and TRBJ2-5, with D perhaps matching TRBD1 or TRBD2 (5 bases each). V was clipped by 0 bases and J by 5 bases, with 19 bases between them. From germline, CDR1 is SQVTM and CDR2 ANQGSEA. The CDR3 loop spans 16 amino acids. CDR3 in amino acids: CSVEDSVGTAMETQYF. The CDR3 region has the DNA TGCAGCGTTGAAGATTCGGTTGGGACCGCTATGGAGACCCAGTACTTC.

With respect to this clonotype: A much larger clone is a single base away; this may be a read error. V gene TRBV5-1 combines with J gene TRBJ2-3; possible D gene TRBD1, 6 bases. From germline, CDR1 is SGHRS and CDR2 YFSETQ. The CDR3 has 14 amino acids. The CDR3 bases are TGCGCCAGCAGCGTGCGTGGGGGCGCAGATACGCATTATTTT. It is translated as CASSVRGGADTHYF.

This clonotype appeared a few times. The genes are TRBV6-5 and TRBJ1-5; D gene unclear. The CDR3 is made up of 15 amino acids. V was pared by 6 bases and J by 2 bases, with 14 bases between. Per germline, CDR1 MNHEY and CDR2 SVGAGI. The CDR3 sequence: CASSPGGLGNQPQHF. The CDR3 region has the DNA TGTGCCAGCAGCCCCGGCGGTTTGGGCAATCAGCCCCAGCATTTT.

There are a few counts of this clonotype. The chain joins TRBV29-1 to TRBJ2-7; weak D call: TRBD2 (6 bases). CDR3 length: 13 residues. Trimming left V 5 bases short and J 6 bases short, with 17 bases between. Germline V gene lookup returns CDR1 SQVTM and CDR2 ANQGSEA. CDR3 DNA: TGCAGCGTTTTTAGCGGAAAAGGGGCCGAGCAGTACTTC. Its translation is CSVFSGKGAEQYF.

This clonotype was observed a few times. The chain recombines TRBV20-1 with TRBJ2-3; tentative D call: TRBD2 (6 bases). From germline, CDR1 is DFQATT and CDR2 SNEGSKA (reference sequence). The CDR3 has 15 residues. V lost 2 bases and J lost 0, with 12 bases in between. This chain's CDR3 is CSARNLAKSTDTQYF. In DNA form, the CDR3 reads TGCAGTGCTAGAAATCTAGCGAAAAGCACAGATACGCAGTATTTT.

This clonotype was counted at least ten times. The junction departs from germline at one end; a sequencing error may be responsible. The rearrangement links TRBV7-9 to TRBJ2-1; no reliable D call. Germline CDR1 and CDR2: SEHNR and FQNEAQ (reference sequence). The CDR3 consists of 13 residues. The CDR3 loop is CASSLSSYNEQFF. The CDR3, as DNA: TGCGCCAGCAGCTTGTCTAGCTACAATGAGCAGTTCTTC. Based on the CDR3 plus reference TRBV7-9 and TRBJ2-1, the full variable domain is DTGVSQNPRHKITKRGQNVTFRCDPISEHNRLYWYRQTLGQGPEFLTYFQNEAQLEKSRLLSDRFSAERPKGSFSTLEIQRTEQGDSAMYLCASSLSSYNEQFFGPGTRLTVL.

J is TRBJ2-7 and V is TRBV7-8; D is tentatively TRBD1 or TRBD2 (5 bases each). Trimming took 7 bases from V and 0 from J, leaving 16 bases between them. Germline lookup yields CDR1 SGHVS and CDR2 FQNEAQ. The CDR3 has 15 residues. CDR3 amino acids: CASTWKGTASYEQYF. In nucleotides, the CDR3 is TGTGCCAGCACCTGGAAAGGGACGGCCTCCTACGAGCAGTACTTC.

CDR3: CSVVARGNEQYF. DNA for the CDR3: TGCAGCGTTGTCGCTCGGGGCAACGAGCAGTACTTC. The rearrangement uses TRBV29-1 and TRBJ2-7, with D tentatively TRBD1 or TRBD2 (5 bases each). V lost 4 bases and J 5 bases, leaving 12 bases between the germline ends. CDR1 SQVTM and CDR2 ANQGSEA come from the germline V gene. The CDR3 consists of 12 residues.

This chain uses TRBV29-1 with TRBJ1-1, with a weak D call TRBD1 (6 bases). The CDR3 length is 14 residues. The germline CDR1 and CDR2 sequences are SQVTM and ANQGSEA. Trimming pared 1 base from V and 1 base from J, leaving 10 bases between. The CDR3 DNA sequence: TGCAGCGTTGAAGGCGGGGGGCCGAACACTGAAGCTTTCTTT. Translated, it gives CSVEGGGPNTEAFF.

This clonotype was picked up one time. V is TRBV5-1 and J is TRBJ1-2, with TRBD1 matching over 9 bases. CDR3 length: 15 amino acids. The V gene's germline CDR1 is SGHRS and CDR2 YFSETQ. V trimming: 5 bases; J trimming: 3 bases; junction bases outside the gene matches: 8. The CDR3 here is CASSPAGQGHYGYTF. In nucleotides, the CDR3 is TGCGCCAGCAGTCCGGCGGGACAGGGCCACTATGGCTACACCTTC.

This chain's CDR3 is CASSRGGSVDTQYF. CDR3 coding DNA: TGCGCCAGCAGCCGCGGGGGGAGTGTAGATACGCAGTATTTT. V is TRBV5-1 and J is TRBJ2-3, with 8 bases lining up with TRBD2. The germline V gene has CDR1 SGHRS and CDR2 YFSETQ. Trimming removed 4 bases from V and 5 bases from J; junction bases left unmatched: 6. This CDR3 is built from 14 residues.

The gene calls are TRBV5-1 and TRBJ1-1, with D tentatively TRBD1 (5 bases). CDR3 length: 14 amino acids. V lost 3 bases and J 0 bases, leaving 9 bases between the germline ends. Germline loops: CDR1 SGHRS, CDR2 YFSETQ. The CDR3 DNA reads TGCGCCAGCAGCTGGACGGGACTGAACACTGAAGCTTTCTTT. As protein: CASSWTGLNTEAFF.